This passage covers 28 T cell receptor beta chains from one sample sequenced in a study of blood T cell repertoires in COVID-19. Profiling relied on immunoSEQ multiplex PCR, and the TCRdb table lists in-frame clones only, not all of them. The sample has around 200,000 clones, roughly 77% seen once. Material: peripheral blood. These TCRs come from a woman aged 40 to 50 with COVID-19, enrolled during active disease.

The chain joins TRBV21-1 to TRBJ2-3; the D call in the table, TRBD1, was not verified against the DNA. TRBV21-1 is deemed a pseudogene. The CDR3 length is 19 residues. DNA of the CDR3: TGTGCCAGCAGCAAAGGAAAACCGGGACATTCCTTCCGAGGCGATACGCAGTATTTT. This encodes CASSKGKPGHSFRGDTQYF.

This clone was observed a single time. The chain carries TRBV7-9 and TRBJ2-5; TRBD2 agrees at 15 bases. CDR1 is SEHNR, CDR2 FQNEAQ, per germline (reference sequence). This CDR3 comprises 17 residues. The J segment lost 3 bases and the V segment lost 5 bases, leaving 7 bases of the junction unmatched. CDR3 loop: CASSGLAGGPEEETQYF. The CDR3 DNA reads TGTGCCAGCAGCGGACTAGCGGGAGGGCCCGAGGAAGAGACCCAGTACTTC. The entire variable domain, with the rest obtained from reference TRBV7-9 and TRBJ2-5, is as follows: DTGVSQNPRHKITKRGQNVTFRCDPISEHNRLYWYRQTLGQGPEFLTYFQNEAQLEKSRLLSDRFSAERPKGSFSTLEIQRTEQGDSAMYLCASSGLAGGPEEETQYFGPGTRLLVL.

This chain uses TRBV10-3 with TRBJ2-5; 10 bases line up with TRBD2. The CDR3 covers 15 residues. Germline-derived CDR1 and CDR2 are ENHRY and SYGVKD. Trimming took 4 bases from V and 4 from J; bases not matched to a gene: 6. DNA for the CDR3: TGTGCCATCAGTGGGGTAGCGGGGGGCCCAGAGACCCAGTACTTC. Translated, it gives CAISGVAGGPETQYF.

The gene calls are TRBV7-2 and TRBJ1-2; 9 nucleotides line up with TRBD1. Germline lookup yields CDR1 SGHTA and CDR2 FQGNSA. V dropped 2 bases and J dropped 8; count of bases not matched to a gene: 9. CDR3 size: 15 residues. DNA of the CDR3: TGTGCCAGCAGCTTATCCAGGGACAGGGAACGAGGCTACACCTTC. It codes for CASSLSRDRERGYTF.

V is TRBV10-1 and J is TRBJ1-2; D is undetermined. V lost 3 bases to trimming and J lost 0 bases, with 8 bases between them. Germline V CDR1 and CDR2: WNHNN, SYGVQD (reference sequence). CDR3 length: 14 residues. The CDR3 coding sequence is TGCGCCAGCAGTGAAAACAGAACTAACTATGGCTACACCTTC. Translation: CASSENRTNYGYTF.

The chain has TRBV18 and TRBJ1-1; D ambiguous. The CDR3 has 13 residues. The ends were cut back, 5 bases at V and 1 base at J, with 8 bases in the middle. Per germline, CDR1 KGHSH and CDR2 LQKENI. Here the CDR3 DNA reads TGTGCCAGCTCAATCGGAGAGAACACTGAAGCTTTCTTT. Its protein product is CASSIGENTEAFF.

The chain couples TRBV7-6 to TRBJ2-2; D is perhaps TRBD2 (6 bases). The CDR3 contains 15 residues. V was shortened by 3 bases and J by 1 base, with 9 bases between the two germline ends. Germline V lookup: CDR1 SGHVS, CDR2 FNYEAQ. CDR3 in amino acids: CASSLGGKNTGELFF. The CDR3 DNA follows: TGTGCCAGCAGCTTGGGCGGGAAGAACACCGGGGAGCTGTTTTTT.

This clone came up once. The chain couples TRBV5-1 to TRBJ2-2; tentative D call: TRBD1 (6 bases). The CDR3 covers 14 residues. Germline lookup yields CDR1 SGHRS and CDR2 YFSETQ. V gave up 5 bases and J gave up 6 bases, with 14 bases separating them. The CDR3 spells CASRLQGEAGELFF. The CDR3 DNA reads as TGCGCCAGCAGGTTACAGGGCGAAGCCGGGGAGCTGTTTTTT. Filled out from reference TRBV5-1 and TRBJ2-2, the complete variable domain reads KAGVTQTPRYLIKTRGQQVTLSCSPISGHRSVSWYQQTPGQGLQFLFEYFSETQRNKGNFPGRFSGRQFSNSRSEMNVSTLELGDSALYLCASRLQGEAGELFFGEGSRLTVL.

The chain recombines TRBV19 with TRBJ1-4; 7 bases fit TRBD1. V lost 7 bases, J lost 8 bases, and 10 bases stayed unmatched. The CDR3 consists of 14 residues. Germline loops: CDR1 LNHDA, CDR2 SQIVND (reference sequence). The CDR3 region has the DNA TGTGCCAGTACCGACAGGGCGGGCGAGGAAAAACTGTTTTTT. Amino acids: CASTDRAGEEKLFF.

This chain connects TRBV25-1 to TRBJ2-3; a possible D gene is TRBD1 (6 bases). Germline V gene data show CDR1 as MGHDK and CDR2 as SYGVNS. V was shortened by 6 bases and J by 2 bases, with 12 bases between the two germline ends. The CDR3 runs to 14 residues. CDR3 region: CASSRGSITDTQYF. The CDR3 DNA is TGTGCCAGCAGCAGGGGTTCGATCACAGATACGCAGTATTTT.

The chain employs TRBV30 and TRBJ1-5; D call uncertain. V shed 2 bases and J shed 7 bases, with 15 bases lying between them. The germline gives CDR1 GTSNPN, CDR2 SVGIG (reference sequence). The CDR3 spans 14 residues. CDR3 in DNA: TGTGCCTGGAGTCCCGGGCCGCGGGGACAGCCCCAGCATTTT. Translated, it gives CAWSPGPRGQPQHF.

This clone was detected a few times. The chain has TRBV18 and TRBJ1-4, with TRBD1 identical over 7 bases. This CDR3 spans 14 amino acids. The V gene end was trimmed by 4 bases and the J gene end by 5 bases; junction bases not matched to a gene: 4. In germline, CDR1 is KGHSH, CDR2 LQKENI. This CDR3 is CASSRQGSNEKLFF. The CDR3 coding sequence is TGTGCCAGCTCACGACAGGGTTCAAATGAAAAACTGTTTTTT.

The V gene is TRBV5-1, the J gene TRBJ2-5; D gene ambiguous. CDR1 is SGHRS and CDR2 is YFSETQ in the germline V gene. This CDR3 has 13 residues. Trimming removed 5 bases from V and 5 bases from J, with 13 bases in between. The CDR3 spells CASRTTFAETQYF. CDR3 sequence (DNA): TGCGCCAGCAGGACAACCTTTGCGGAGACCCAGTACTTC. The whole variable domain, remainder taken from reference TRBV5-1 and TRBJ2-5, is KAGVTQTPRYLIKTRGQQVTLSCSPISGHRSVSWYQQTPGQGLQFLFEYFSETQRNKGNFPGRFSGRQFSNSRSEMNVSTLELGDSALYLCASRTTFAETQYFGPGTRLLVL.

A few counts support this clone. V and J are TRBV4-2 and TRBJ2-5, with a weak D call TRBD1 (5 bases). This CDR3 has 12 residues. Looked up from germline, CDR1 is LGHNA and CDR2 is YNFKEQ. Deletions cut 0 bases from V and 10 bases from J, with 9 bases between. This CDR3 reads CASSQEQGVQYF. The DNA for the CDR3 is TGTGCCAGCAGCCAAGAGCAAGGGGTCCAGTACTTC.

V is TRBV6-2 or TRBV6-3 and J is TRBJ2-1; the match to TRBD2 covers 9 bases. CDR1 and CDR2 (germline): MNHEY, SVGEGT. Trimming took 0 bases from V and 8 from J; bases not matched to a gene: 8. There are 16 residues in the CDR3. The DNA of the CDR3 is TGTGCCAGCAGTTACTCGTGGCGGGGGGGCTTTCATGAGCAGTTCTTC. Residues: CASSYSWRGGFHEQFF.

This clone has more than one count but fewer than ten. The chain joins TRBV4-3 to TRBJ2-7; D may be TRBD1 (6 bases). The germline CDR1 and CDR2 sequences are LGHNA and YSLEER. This CDR3 comprises 17 residues. Trimming pared 0 bases from V and 6 bases from J, leaving 21 bases between. This CDR3 is CASSQDAGEPVGIEQYF. The CDR3 DNA reads as TGCGCCAGCAGCCAAGACGCAGGGGAGCCGGTGGGAATCGAGCAGTACTTC.

V usage is TRBV9 and J usage is TRBJ2-3; D call uncertain. The CDR3 length is 14 residues. Trimming cost V 3 bases and J 1 base, with 9 bases left between them. The germline V gene has CDR1 SGDLS and CDR2 YYNGEE. Here the CDR3 reads CASSASVGTDTQYF. The CDR3 nucleotides read TGTGCCAGCAGCGCCAGCGTGGGCACAGATACGCAGTATTTT. The whole variable domain, filled in from reference TRBV9 and TRBJ2-3, reads DSGVTQTPKHLITATGQRVTLRCSPRSGDLSVYWYQQSLDQGLQFLIQYYNGEERAKGNILERFSAQQFPDLHSELNLSSLELGDSALYFCASSASVGTDTQYFGPGTRLTVL.

The V and J genes are TRBV18 and TRBJ1-6; possible D gene TRBD1, 6 bases. This CDR3 is built from 19 residues. CDR1 KGHSH and CDR2 LQKENI come from the germline V gene. V shed 1 base and J shed 0 bases, with 16 bases lying between them. CDR3: CASSPRTRGSSSYNSPLHF. The CDR3 DNA reads TGTGCCAGCTCACCACGGACCAGGGGCTCCAGCTCCTATAATTCACCCCTCCACTTT.

The DNA for the CDR3 is TGTGCCAGCACCACATCGGGGGTAAGCTCCTACGAGCAGTACTTC. Amino acids: CASTTSGVSSYEQYF. The genes are TRBV6-5 and TRBJ2-7, with TRBD2 as a possible D gene (6 bases). Germline V gene lookup returns CDR1 MNHEY and CDR2 SVGAGI. The CDR3 is 15 residues long. V dropped 7 bases and J dropped 0 bases, with 16 bases sitting between them.

The chain couples TRBV18 to TRBJ2-1; 11 bases fit TRBD2. Germline CDR1 reads KGHSH; CDR2 reads LQKENI. This CDR3 has 15 amino acids. With V trimmed by 5 bases and J by 8 bases, 8 bases remained unmatched. CDR3 nucleotides: TGTGCCAGCTCAACAACTAGCGGGAGTTTCGATGAGCAGTTCTTC. Protein: CASSTTSGSFDEQFF.

The V call is TRBV5-1, the J call TRBJ1-2; no clear D gene. Germline CDR1 SGHRS, CDR2 YFSETQ. V was trimmed by 4 bases and J by 8 bases, leaving 15 bases between them. The CDR3 contains 13 residues. In DNA form, the CDR3 reads TGCGCCAGCAGCCTGGCGGTGGGGAGAGGCTACACCTTC. Translation gives CASSLAVGRGYTF. The entire variable domain, with the rest obtained from reference TRBV5-1 and TRBJ1-2, is as follows: KAGVTQTPRYLIKTRGQQVTLSCSPISGHRSVSWYQQTPGQGLQFLFEYFSETQRNKGNFPGRFSGRQFSNSRSEMNVSTLELGDSALYLCASSLAVGRGYTFGSGTRLTVV.

This clone was picked up one time. This chain connects TRBV7-6 to TRBJ1-1; the D is unclear. Germline lookup yields CDR1 SGHVS and CDR2 FNYEAQ. The CDR3 is 14 residues long. With 2 bases removed from V and 1 base from J, the gap between germline ends came to 8 bases. As DNA, the CDR3 is TGTGCCAGCAGCTTACAAGGAGAGAACACTGAAGCTTTCTTT. It codes for CASSLQGENTEAFF.

Points on this clone: Within the sample, other DNA sequences also encode this same CDR3. V is TRBV7-9 and J is TRBJ2-5, with D maybe TRBD1 (5 bases). V was trimmed by 5 bases and J by 2 bases, leaving 9 bases between them. The CDR3 spans 13 residues. Germline CDR1 reads SEHNR; CDR2 reads FQNEAQ (reference sequence). Written as DNA, the CDR3 is TGTGCCAGCAGCCTGACAGCTCAAGAGACCCAGTACTTC. Translated, it gives CASSLTAQETQYF.

The chain has TRBV5-5 and TRBJ2-1; 9 bases are a match to TRBD2. The CDR3 sequence is 17 residues long. Losses at the gene ends were 5 bases for V and 1 base for J; bases not matched to a gene: 10. Germline values: CDR1 SGHKS, CDR2 YYEKEE (reference sequence). As DNA, the CDR3 is TGTGCCAGCAGGTGGGGTCCTAGCGGGATTTCCTACAATGAGCAGTTCTTC. This codes for CASRWGPSGISYNEQFF.

This clone appeared a few times. This chain links TRBV30 with TRBJ2-1; 7 nucleotides agree with TRBD1. Trimming took 0 bases from V and 4 from J; bases not matched to a gene: 12. Germline V CDR1 and CDR2: GTSNPN, SVGIG (reference sequence). This CDR3 contains 17 residues. The CDR3 spells CAWSVGLLGDSYNEQFF. In DNA form, the CDR3 reads TGTGCCTGGAGTGTTGGCCTCTTGGGGGACAGTTACAATGAGCAGTTCTTC.

The rearrangement links TRBV7-9 to TRBJ1-1; 8 nucleotides agree with TRBD1. The germline V gene encodes CDR1 SEHNR and CDR2 FQNEAQ (reference sequence). J gave up 8 bases and V 6 bases, and 5 bases lay outside the gene matches. CDR3 length equals 12 residues. CDR3 region: CASSFDRGEAFF. DNA for the CDR3: TGTGCCAGCAGTTTTGACAGGGGCGAAGCTTTCTTT.

J is TRBJ2-7 and V is TRBV3-1 (or the pseudogene TRBV3-2), with 10 bases identical to TRBD1. Germline V lookup: CDR1 LGHDT, CDR2 YNNKEL (reference sequence). This CDR3 has 14 residues. V shed 4 bases and J 4 bases; nucleotides not matched to a gene: 4. Written as DNA, the CDR3 is TGTGCCAGCAGCCTCCGGGACAGGGGATACGAGCAGTACTTC. Protein: CASSLRDRGYEQYF.

This sequence joins TRBV25-1 and TRBJ1-6, with 8 bases aligning to TRBD1. The CDR3 is made up of 15 amino acids. Germline V CDR1 and CDR2: MGHDK, SYGVNS. V shed 8 bases, J shed 7 bases, and the junction held 10 bases outside the gene matches. The CDR3 coding sequence is TGTGCCAGCCAACTTCCAGGGACAGGAAATTCACCCCTCCACTTT. This gives the protein CASQLPGTGNSPLHF.